This T cell receptor (beta chain) was profiled in a study of blood T cell repertoires in COVID-19. Study overall: Samples came from the United States, Italy and Spain, spanning acute and convalescent COVID-19.

The assay was immunoSEQ multiplex PCR, and TCRdb's table has in-frame clones only and misses some. The data hold hundreds of thousands of clones, with approximately 90% observed a single time. Those enrolled, adults aged about 18 to 95 years, came from 24 US areas. Participants' own reports of clinical history determined their cohort assignment. Recovered status in Cohort 3 required two negative PCRs, clearance, or symptom resolution. V shed 3 bases and J 3 bases; nucleotides not matched to a gene: 0. Germline values: CDR1 SEHNR, CDR2 FQNEAQ (reference sequence). This CDR3 has 14 amino acids. The TCR sequence derives from a man aged 18 to 30 who had recovered from COVID-19. V usage is TRBV7-9 and J usage is TRBJ1-1; 11 bases agree with TRBD1. The specimen sequenced was PBMCs or T cells enriched from blood (not recorded which). CDR3 coding DNA: TGTGCCAGCAGCTTGGGACAGGGGGACACTGAAGCTTTCTTT. Its protein is CASSLGQGDTEAFF.